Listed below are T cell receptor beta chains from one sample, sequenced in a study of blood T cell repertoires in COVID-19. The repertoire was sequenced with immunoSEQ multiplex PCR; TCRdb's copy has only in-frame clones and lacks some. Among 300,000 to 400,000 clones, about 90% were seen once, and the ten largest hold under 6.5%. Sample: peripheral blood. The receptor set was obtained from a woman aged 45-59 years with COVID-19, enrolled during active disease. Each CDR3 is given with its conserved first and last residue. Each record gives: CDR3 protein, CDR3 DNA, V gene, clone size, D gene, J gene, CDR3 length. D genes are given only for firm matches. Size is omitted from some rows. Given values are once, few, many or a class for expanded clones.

CDR3 protein: CAIGTNQLPDTQYF
CDR3 DNA: TGTGCCATTGGGACTAACCAACTACCAGATACGCAGTATTTT
V gene: TRBV24-1
clone size: .
D gene: TRBD2
J gene: TRBJ2-3
CDR3 length: 14

CDR3 protein: CASSLGTGGPLAKNIQYF
CDR3 DNA: TGTGCCAGCAGCTTGGGGACAGGGGGGCCTCTAGCCAAAAACATTCAGTACTTC
V gene: TRBV11-2
clone size: .
D gene: TRBD1
J gene: TRBJ2-4
CDR3 length: 18

CDR3 protein: CASSPSGRLRWTQYF
CDR3 DNA: TGTGCCAGCAGCCCAAGCGGGAGGCTGCGGTGGACCCAGTACTTC
V gene: TRBV3-1/TRBV3-2
clone size: .
D gene: TRBD2
J gene: TRBJ2-5
CDR3 length: 15

CDR3 protein: CASSLWGGGAGELFF
CDR3 DNA: TGTGCCAGCAGTTTATGGGGCGGTGGGGCCGGGGAGCTGTTTTTT
V gene: TRBV27
clone size: .
D gene: .
J gene: TRBJ2-2
CDR3 length: 15

CDR3 protein: CASSLSGSWSSYEQYF
CDR3 DNA: TGTGCCAGCAGTTTATCTGGCTCTTGGAGCTCCTACGAGCAGTACTTC
V gene: TRBV27
clone size: .
D gene: .
J gene: TRBJ2-7
CDR3 length: 16

CDR3 protein: CASSIRRGNEKLFF
CDR3 DNA: TGTGCCAGTAGTATAAGGAGGGGAAATGAAAAACTGTTTTTT
V gene: TRBV19
clone size: .
D gene: .
J gene: TRBJ1-4
CDR3 length: 14

CDR3 protein: CASSYQRRTGAEAFF
CDR3 DNA: TGTGCCAGCAGTTACCAACGCCGCACAGGAGCTGAAGCTTTCTTT
V gene: TRBV6-5
clone size: .
D gene: .
J gene: TRBJ1-1
CDR3 length: 15

CDR3 protein: CASSWTGASTDTQYF
CDR3 DNA: TGCGCCAGCAGCTGGACAGGGGCGTCCACAGATACGCAGTATTTT
V gene: TRBV5-1
clone size: .
D gene: TRBD1
J gene: TRBJ2-3
CDR3 length: 15

CDR3 protein: CASSLLSGAQETQYF
CDR3 DNA: TGTGCCAGCAGCTTGTTAAGCGGGGCACAAGAGACCCAGTACTTC
V gene: TRBV7-9
clone size: .
D gene: TRBD2
J gene: TRBJ2-5
CDR3 length: 15

CDR3 protein: CASSQPPGQGFNEQFF
CDR3 DNA: TGTGCCAGCAGCCAACCGCCGGGACAGGGATTCAATGAGCAGTTCTTC
V gene: TRBV7-9
clone size: .
D gene: TRBD1
J gene: TRBJ2-1
CDR3 length: 16

CDR3 protein: CAISEGLAGSTDTQYF
CDR3 DNA: TGTGCCATCAGTGAGGGACTAGCGGGATCCACAGATACGCAGTATTTT
V gene: TRBV10-3
clone size: .
D gene: TRBD2
J gene: TRBJ2-3
CDR3 length: 16

CDR3 protein: CASRSGENTGELFF
CDR3 DNA: TGTGCCAGCAGGTCCGGAGAAAACACCGGGGAGCTGTTTTTT
V gene: TRBV2
clone size: .
D gene: .
J gene: TRBJ2-2
CDR3 length: 14

CDR3 protein: CASSKAFINYGYTF
CDR3 DNA: TGTGCCAGCAGCAAAGCGTTTATAAACTATGGCTACACCTTC
V gene: TRBV21-1
clone size: .
D gene: .
J gene: TRBJ1-2
CDR3 length: 14

CDR3 protein: CASSNPTGGSSSNQPQHF
CDR3 DNA: TGTGCCAGTAGTAACCCCACGGGGGGGAGTTCTAGCAATCAGCCCCAGCATTTT
V gene: TRBV19
clone size: .
D gene: .
J gene: TRBJ1-5
CDR3 length: 18

CDR3 protein: CATSDPSGSNQPQHF
CDR3 DNA: TGTGCCACCAGTGACCCCTCAGGGAGCAATCAGCCCCAGCATTTT
V gene: TRBV24-1
clone size: .
D gene: .
J gene: TRBJ1-5
CDR3 length: 15

CDR3 protein: CASSLPQGQKSDTQYF
CDR3 DNA: TGTGCCAGCAGCTTACCACAGGGACAGAAGTCAGATACGCAGTATTTT
V gene: TRBV11-3
clone size: once
D gene: TRBD1
J gene: TRBJ2-3
CDR3 length: 16

CDR3 protein: CASSSHSGDYEQYF
CDR3 DNA: TGTGCCAGCAGCTCCCACTCAGGGGACTACGAGCAGTACTTC
V gene: TRBV5-4
clone size: .
D gene: .
J gene: TRBJ2-7
CDR3 length: 14

CDR3 protein: CASSYNLLAGAYEQYF
CDR3 DNA: TGTGCCAGCAGTTACAATCTCCTAGCGGGCGCCTACGAGCAGTACTTC
V gene: TRBV6-5
clone size: .
D gene: TRBD2
J gene: TRBJ2-7
CDR3 length: 16

CDR3 protein: CASSRGTAGNTIYF
CDR3 DNA: TGTGCCAGCAGCAGAGGGACAGCTGGAAACACCATATATTTT
V gene: TRBV7-8
clone size: few
D gene: TRBD1
J gene: TRBJ1-3
CDR3 length: 14

CDR3 protein: CASSPGVAGNTIYF
CDR3 DNA: TGTGCCAGTAGTCCGGGGGTAGCTGGAAACACCATATATTTT
V gene: TRBV19
clone size: .
D gene: .
J gene: TRBJ1-3
CDR3 length: 14

CDR3 protein: CASSYRGNSNQPQHF
CDR3 DNA: TGTGCCAGCAGCTACAGGGGAAATAGCAATCAGCCCCAGCATTTT
V gene: TRBV5-5
clone size: .
D gene: TRBD1
J gene: TRBJ1-5
CDR3 length: 15

CDR3 protein: CASSLTGNQPQHF
CDR3 DNA: TGTGCCAGCAGTTTAACAGGGAATCAGCCCCAGCATTTT
V gene: TRBV12-3/TRBV12-4
clone size: .
D gene: .
J gene: TRBJ1-5
CDR3 length: 13

CDR3 protein: CASSLAPGGSYNEQFF
CDR3 DNA: TGTGCCAGCAGCTTAGCCCCAGGGGGCTCCTACAATGAGCAGTTCTTC
V gene: TRBV7-2
clone size: .
D gene: TRBD1
J gene: TRBJ2-1
CDR3 length: 16

CDR3 protein: CASSPRQGDYNEQFF
CDR3 DNA: TGTGCCAGCTCACCTCGGCAGGGTGACTACAATGAGCAGTTCTTC
V gene: TRBV18
clone size: .
D gene: .
J gene: TRBJ2-1
CDR3 length: 15

CDR3 protein: CASSFTRTEQNEQYF
CDR3 DNA: TGCGCCAGCAGCTTTACGCGGACAGAGCAGAACGAGCAGTACTTC
V gene: TRBV5-1
clone size: .
D gene: .
J gene: TRBJ2-7
CDR3 length: 15

CDR3 protein: CASSYSRLAADTQYF
CDR3 DNA: TGTGCCAGCAGTTACTCGAGGCTAGCGGCAGATACGCAGTATTTT
V gene: TRBV6-6
clone size: .
D gene: TRBD2
J gene: TRBJ2-3
CDR3 length: 15

CDR3 protein: CASSSPASGEGYEQYF
CDR3 DNA: TGTGCCAGCAGTTCCCCCGCTAGCGGAGAAGGCTACGAGCAGTACTTC
V gene: TRBV27
clone size: .
D gene: TRBD2
J gene: TRBJ2-7
CDR3 length: 16

CDR3 protein: CASSKQQGLRDEAFF
CDR3 DNA: TGCGCCAGCAGCAAACAACAGGGATTGAGGGATGAAGCTTTCTTT
V gene: TRBV5-1
clone size: .
D gene: .
J gene: TRBJ1-1
CDR3 length: 15

CDR3 protein: CASNPGTAGYTF
CDR3 DNA: TGTGCCAGCAATCCGGGGACAGCTGGCTACACCTTC
V gene: TRBV6-1
clone size: .
D gene: TRBD1
J gene: TRBJ1-2
CDR3 length: 12

CDR3 protein: CASRLPYRGGEETQYF
CDR3 DNA: TGCGCCAGCAGACTTCCTTACAGGGGAGGTGAGGAGACCCAGTACTTC
V gene: TRBV5-1
clone size: .
D gene: .
J gene: TRBJ2-5
CDR3 length: 16

CDR3 protein: CASRSGSVRTDTQYF
CDR3 DNA: TGTGCCAGCAGGAGCGGGAGTGTGCGGACAGATACGCAGTATTTT
V gene: TRBV6-5
clone size: once
D gene: TRBD2
J gene: TRBJ2-3
CDR3 length: 15

CDR3 protein: CASSEGSLSSQPQHF
CDR3 DNA: TGTGCCAGCAGCGAGGGCTCCCTTAGCTCTCAGCCCCAGCATTTT
V gene: TRBV7-6
clone size: .
D gene: .
J gene: TRBJ1-5
CDR3 length: 15

CDR3 protein: CASSFASGGRFNEQFF
CDR3 DNA: TGTGCCAGCAGCTTTGCCTCGGGAGGGCGGTTTAATGAGCAGTTCTTC
V gene: TRBV11-3
clone size: .
D gene: TRBD2
J gene: TRBJ2-1
CDR3 length: 16

CDR3 protein: CASSLQTGRTEAFF
CDR3 DNA: TGTGCCAGCAGCTTACAGACGGGTCGCACTGAAGCTTTCTTT
V gene: TRBV7-2
clone size: .
D gene: .
J gene: TRBJ1-1
CDR3 length: 14

CDR3 protein: CASRPGQGSYEQYF
CDR3 DNA: TGTGCCAGCAGGCCGGGACAGGGATCCTACGAGCAGTACTTC
V gene: TRBV6-5
clone size: once
D gene: TRBD1
J gene: TRBJ2-7
CDR3 length: 14

CDR3 protein: CASSQGRYEQYF
CDR3 DNA: TGCGCCAGCAGCCAAGGCAGATACGAGCAGTACTTC
V gene: TRBV4-3
clone size: .
D gene: .
J gene: TRBJ2-7
CDR3 length: 12

CDR3 protein: CASSSRTSVQETQYF
CDR3 DNA: TGTGCCAGCAGCTCCCGGACTAGCGTGCAAGAGACCCAGTACTTC
V gene: TRBV11-2
clone size: once
D gene: TRBD2
J gene: TRBJ2-5
CDR3 length: 15

CDR3 protein: CASSLGRGGAMAEAFF
CDR3 DNA: TGTGCCAGCAGCTTAGGTCGTGGGGGGGCCATGGCTGAAGCTTTCTTT
V gene: TRBV11-2
clone size: .
D gene: .
J gene: TRBJ1-1
CDR3 length: 16

CDR3 protein: CASSLPTGTGGYTF
CDR3 DNA: TGCGCCAGCAGCCTACCGACAGGGACGGGCGGCTACACCTTC
V gene: TRBV4-1
clone size: .
D gene: TRBD1
J gene: TRBJ1-2
CDR3 length: 14

CDR3 protein: CASSSDRDGTEAFF
CDR3 DNA: TGTGCCAGTAGTTCCGACAGGGATGGGACTGAAGCTTTCTTT
V gene: TRBV19
clone size: .
D gene: TRBD1
J gene: TRBJ1-1
CDR3 length: 14

CDR3 protein: CASSDPSSYNEQFF
CDR3 DNA: TGTGCCAGCAGCGACCCCAGCTCCTACAATGAGCAGTTCTTC
V gene: TRBV9
clone size: .
D gene: .
J gene: TRBJ2-1
CDR3 length: 14

CDR3 protein: CATERRPGLGNTGELFF
CDR3 DNA: TGTGCCACCGAGCGCCGGCCGGGACTGGGAAATACCGGGGAGCTGTTTTTT
V gene: TRBV15
clone size: .
D gene: .
J gene: TRBJ2-2
CDR3 length: 17

CDR3 protein: CASSWTGLSNQPQHF
CDR3 DNA: TGTGCCAGCAGCTGGACAGGCCTTAGCAATCAGCCCCAGCATTTT
V gene: TRBV6-5
clone size: .
D gene: TRBD1
J gene: TRBJ1-5
CDR3 length: 15